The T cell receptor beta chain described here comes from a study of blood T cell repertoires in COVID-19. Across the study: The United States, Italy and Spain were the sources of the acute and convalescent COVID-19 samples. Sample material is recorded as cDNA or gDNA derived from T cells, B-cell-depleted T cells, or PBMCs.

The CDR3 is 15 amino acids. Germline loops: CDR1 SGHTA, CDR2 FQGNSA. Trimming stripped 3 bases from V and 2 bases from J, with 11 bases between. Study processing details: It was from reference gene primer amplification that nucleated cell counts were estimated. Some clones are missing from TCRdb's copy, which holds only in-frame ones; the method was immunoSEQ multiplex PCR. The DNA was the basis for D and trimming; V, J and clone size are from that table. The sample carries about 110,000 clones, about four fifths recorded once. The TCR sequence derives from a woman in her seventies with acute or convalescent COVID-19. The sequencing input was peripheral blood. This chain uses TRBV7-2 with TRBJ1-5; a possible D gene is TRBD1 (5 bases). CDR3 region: CASSFSQGGNQPQHF. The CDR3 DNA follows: TGTGCCAGCAGCTTTTCCCAGGGTGGCAATCAGCCCCAGCATTTT.